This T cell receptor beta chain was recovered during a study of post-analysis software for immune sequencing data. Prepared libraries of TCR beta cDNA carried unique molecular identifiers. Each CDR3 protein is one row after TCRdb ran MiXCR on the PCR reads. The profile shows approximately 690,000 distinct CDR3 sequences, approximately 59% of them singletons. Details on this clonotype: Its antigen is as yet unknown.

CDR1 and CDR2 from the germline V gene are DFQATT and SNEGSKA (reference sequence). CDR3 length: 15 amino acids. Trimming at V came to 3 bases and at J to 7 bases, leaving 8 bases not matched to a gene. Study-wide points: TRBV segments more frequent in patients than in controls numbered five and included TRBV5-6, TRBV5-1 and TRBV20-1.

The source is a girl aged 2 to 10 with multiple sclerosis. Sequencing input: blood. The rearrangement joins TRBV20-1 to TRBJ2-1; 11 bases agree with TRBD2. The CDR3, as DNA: TGCAGTGCTAGGGCATTCGGGACTAGCGGTAATGAGCAGTTCTTC. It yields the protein CSARAFGTSGNEQFF.